The 27 T cell receptor beta chains listed next were all sequenced from one sample in a study of cytomegalovirus exposure and HLA in healthy donors. PCR amplification relied on 60 Vbeta primers (plus 13 Jbeta primers). Sequenced by immunoSEQ multiplex PCR; TCRdb stores in-frame clones only, minus some. This table has over 100,000 clones, over 80% appearing once. The sample taken for sequencing was PBMCs. These receptor sequences come from a man aged 40-50 years in good health and CMV-seronegative.

The rearrangement uses TRBV11-1 and TRBJ1-1; 11 bases are shared with TRBD1. In germline, CDR1 is SGHAT, CDR2 FQDESV (reference sequence). CDR3 length: 16 residues. V trimming: 5 bases; J trimming: 4 bases; junction bases outside the gene matches: 9. This CDR3 is CASSGPSGQGGTEAFF. The CDR3 DNA is TGTGCCAGCAGCGGCCCCTCGGGACAGGGGGGCACTGAAGCTTTCTTT.

The chain carries TRBV27 and TRBJ2-3, with D possibly matching TRBD2 (5 bases). Trimming took 5 bases from V and 3 from J, leaving 12 bases between them. This CDR3 comprises 14 residues. Germline lookup yields CDR1 MNHEY and CDR2 SMNVEV (reference sequence). CDR3 residues: CASSPPGLTDTQYF. The DNA of the CDR3 is TGTGCCAGCAGTCCCCCCGGACTGACAGATACGCAGTATTTT.

This clone showed up just a few times. The V and J genes are TRBV20-1 and TRBJ2-3; D is unresolved. This CDR3 region has 11 residues. V gave up 2 bases and J gave up 2 bases, with 2 bases separating them. Germline V gene data show CDR1 as DFQATT and CDR2 as SNEGSKA (reference sequence). CDR3 in amino acids: CSARYTDTQYF. In nucleotides, the CDR3 is TGCAGTGCTAGATACACAGATACGCAGTATTTT.

The V call is TRBV2, the J call TRBJ2-7; 8 bases align to TRBD1. The germline V gene has CDR1 SNHLY and CDR2 FYNNEI. V lost 5 bases and J lost 4; bases outside the gene matches: 1. This CDR3 has 12 residues. CDR3 protein: CASSTGGYEQYF. The DNA for the CDR3 is TGTGCCAGCAGTACAGGGGGGTACGAGCAGTACTTC.

The CDR3 reads CASSLLAGGPDTQYF. In DNA form, the CDR3 reads TGTGCCAGCAGCTTACTTGCGGGGGGGCCGGATACGCAGTATTTT. The V call is TRBV11-2, the J call TRBJ2-3; 9 positions match TRBD2. The CDR3 length is 15 residues. V trimming: 2 bases; J trimming: 6 bases; junction bases outside the gene matches: 6. Germline assignment: CDR1 SGHAT and CDR2 FQNNGV.

The rearrangement uses TRBV4-3 and TRBJ1-5; D ambiguous. V was clipped by 2 bases and J by 5 bases, with 7 bases between them. Germline V gene data show CDR1 as LGHNA and CDR2 as YSLEER. This CDR3 contains 13 residues. DNA of the CDR3: TGCGCCAGCAGCCAACATAGAGATCAGCCCCAGCATTTT. It yields the protein CASSQHRDQPQHF.

In its sample, this clone was seen a few times. This rearrangement joins TRBV11-2 to TRBJ1-1, with 9 bases matching TRBD1. Germline CDR1 reads SGHAT; CDR2 reads FQNNGV. The CDR3 spans 15 residues. V gave up 4 bases and J gave up 3 bases; unmatched junction bases: 6. The CDR3: CASSSPGQGYTEAFF. The CDR3 region has the DNA TGTGCCAGCAGCTCCCCCGGACAGGGGTACACTGAAGCTTTCTTT.

The chain is built from TRBV2 and TRBJ2-1; TRBD2 aligns across 13 bases. J was trimmed by 10 bases and V by 11 bases; bases with no gene match: 8. Looked up from germline, CDR1 is SNHLY and CDR2 is FYNNEI. This CDR3 spans 13 amino acids. The CDR3, as DNA: TGTGCCGGAGGGACTAGCGGGGCAAGGGAGCAGTTCTTC. It specifies CAGGTSGAREQFF.

This chain connects TRBV5-1 to TRBJ1-6, with a possible D match to TRBD1 (6 bases). The V and J ends lost 4 bases and 9 bases respectively, with 11 bases between them. The CDR3 has 13 amino acids. Germline V lookup: CDR1 SGHRS, CDR2 YFSETQ. This CDR3 reads CASSPQGSSPLHF. In nucleotides, the CDR3 is TGCGCCAGCAGCCCTCAGGGGTCTTCACCCCTCCACTTT. The full variable domain, with the rest looked up from reference TRBV5-1 and TRBJ1-6, is KAGVTQTPRYLIKTRGQQVTLSCSPISGHRSVSWYQQTPGQGLQFLFEYFSETQRNKGNFPGRFSGRQFSNSRSEMNVSTLELGDSALYLCASSPQGSSPLHFGNGTRLTVT.

V and J are TRBV7-3 and TRBJ1-6, with 7 bases matching TRBD1. The CDR3 spans 15 residues. CDR1 is SGHTA, CDR2 FQGTGA, per germline. Germline trimming cut 5 bases from V and 10 bases from J; bases unmatched to any gene: 11. As DNA, the CDR3 is TGTGCCAGCAGCCGAGGGGGCAGGGGACTCTCACCCCTCCACTTT. Translating gives CASSRGGRGLSPLHF.

This chain uses TRBV28 with TRBJ1-2; D gene ambiguous. This CDR3 is built from 15 residues. Looked up from germline, CDR1 is MDHEN and CDR2 is SYDVKM. The germline V and J ends were trimmed by 3 bases and 4 bases, with 15 bases remaining between them. The CDR3 loop reads CASSLEDGGSYGYTF. The CDR3 nucleotides are TGTGCCAGCAGTTTGGAGGACGGCGGCTCCTATGGCTACACCTTC.

This chain joins TRBV9 and TRBJ2-1; 7 positions agree with TRBD2. The V and J ends lost 3 bases and 3 bases, in that order; junction bases with no gene match: 12. CDR1 and CDR2 (germline): SGDLS, YYNGEE. The CDR3 has 17 amino acids. The CDR3 DNA reads TGTGCCAGCAGCGCGGGCTTTTCGGGACTAAGCTACAATGAGCAGTTCTTC. Translation: CASSAGFSGLSYNEQFF.

The genes are TRBV19 and TRBJ1-5; D not certain. V lost 5 bases, J lost 5 bases, and 10 bases lay in between. Germline loops: CDR1 LNHDA, CDR2 SQIVND (reference sequence). The CDR3 totals 13 residues. This CDR3 is CASSPSDDQPQHF. CDR3 DNA: TGTGCCAGTAGTCCCTCAGATGATCAGCCCCAGCATTTT.

V usage is TRBV4-3 and J usage is TRBJ2-7, with TRBD2 matching over 10 bases. CDR1 is LGHNA, CDR2 YSLEER, per germline. J was trimmed by 2 bases and V by 1 base; bases with no gene match: 5. CDR3 size: 16 residues. The CDR3 protein is CASSQARTSGAYEQYF. The CDR3 DNA follows: TGCGCCAGCAGCCAAGCCCGGACTAGCGGAGCCTACGAGCAGTACTTC.

CDR3 sequence reads: CASSQDNRQAFNGYTF. DNA for the CDR3: TGCGCCAGCAGCCAAGATAATAGACAGGCCTTCAATGGCTACACCTTC. V gene TRBV4-3 combines with J gene TRBJ1-2; D may be TRBD1 (6 bases). CDR3 length: 16 amino acids. Germline V gene sequence: CDR1 LGHNA, CDR2 YSLEER. V shed 0 bases and J shed 6 bases, with 17 bases lying between them.

This chain joins TRBV7-2 and TRBJ2-2, with 12 bases aligning to TRBD1. The CDR3 is made up of 16 amino acids. CDR1 SGHTA and CDR2 FQGNSA come from the germline V gene. Trimming at V came to 5 bases and at J to 4 bases, leaving 5 bases not matched to a gene. The CDR3 DNA reads TGTGCCAGCAGCCCTGGGGGACAGGGGGCCACCGGGGAGCTGTTTTTT. Translating gives CASSPGGQGATGELFF.

This sequence joins TRBV19 and TRBJ2-1; 7 bases are a match to TRBD2. CDR1 is LNHDA, CDR2 SQIVND, per germline (reference sequence). Germline trimming cut 3 bases from V and 0 bases from J; bases unmatched to any gene: 11. The CDR3 totals 18 residues. CDR3 bases: TGTGCCAGTAGTATTGGGAGCGGGACCCTCGCCTCCTACAATGAGCAGTTCTTC. It encodes CASSIGSGTLASYNEQFF.

The gene calls are TRBV2 and TRBJ2-1; maybe TRBD2 (7 bases). V was trimmed by 11 bases and J by 7 bases, leaving 21 bases between them. Germline CDR1 and CDR2: SNHLY and FYNNEI. The CDR3 is 14 amino acids. CDR3 sequence: CASEGEGGKNEQFF. As DNA, the CDR3 is TGTGCCTCCGAGGGGGAGGGAGGTAAGAATGAGCAGTTCTTC. Supplemented by reference TRBV2 and TRBJ2-1, the full variable domain reads EPEVTQTPSHQVTQMGQEVILRCVPISNHLYFYWYRQILGQKVEFLVSFYNNEISEKSEIFDDQFSVERPDGSNFTLKIRSTKLEDSAMYFCASEGEGGKNEQFFGPGTRLTVL.

The V and J genes are TRBV7-2 and TRBJ1-2; unclear D gene. The germline V gene encodes CDR1 SGHTA and CDR2 FQGNSA. The germline V and J ends were trimmed by 6 bases and 6 bases, with 17 bases remaining between them. The CDR3 is made up of 14 amino acids. The chain's CDR3 is CASSPDGRRDGYTF. The DNA for the CDR3 is TGTGCCAGCAGTCCCGACGGGAGACGGGATGGCTACACCTTC.

This chain uses TRBV6-5 with TRBJ2-7, with 11 bases matching TRBD2. Trimming at V came to 6 bases and at J to 2 bases, leaving 3 bases not matched to a gene. Germline CDR1 MNHEY, CDR2 SVGAGI. The CDR3 totals 14 residues. Written as DNA, the CDR3 is TGTGCCAGCAGCGATAGCGGGAGGGCCTACGAGCAGTACTTC. Translating gives CASSDSGRAYEQYF.

This chain joins TRBV7-9 and TRBJ1-5; D call uncertain. CDR1 and CDR2 (germline): SEHNR, FQNEAQ (reference sequence). V was trimmed by 5 bases and J by 6 bases, leaving 14 bases between them. This CDR3 is built from 14 residues. The CDR3 here is CASSRGEWGQPQHF. DNA for the CDR3: TGTGCCAGCAGCCGGGGAGAGTGGGGTCAGCCCCAGCATTTT.

The rearrangement links TRBV7-2 to TRBJ1-1; 8 bases fit TRBD1. The CDR3 spans 15 residues. Germline V gene data show CDR1 as SGHTA and CDR2 as FQGNSA. V was pared by 6 bases and J by 4 bases, with 10 bases of the junction left unmatched. The CDR3: CASRTRTGKSTEAFF. Written as DNA, the CDR3 is TGTGCCAGCAGAACAAGGACAGGGAAGAGCACTGAAGCTTTCTTT.

The chain combines TRBV11-2 with TRBJ2-1; 7 bases are shared with TRBD2. Trimming removed 4 bases from V and 0 bases from J; junction bases left unmatched: 6. Germline lookup yields CDR1 SGHAT and CDR2 FQNNGV. The CDR3 sequence is 16 residues long. The CDR3, as DNA: TGTGCCAGCAGCTCCTTTTCGGGAGGCTCCTACAATGAGCAGTTCTTC. Its protein product is CASSSFSGGSYNEQFF.

The chain joins TRBV7-6 to TRBJ2-7; D not certain. The germline V gene has CDR1 SGHVS and CDR2 FNYEAQ. This CDR3 comprises 13 residues. The ends were cut back, 4 bases at V and 0 bases at J, with 7 bases in the middle. The chain's CDR3 is CASSSETSYEQYF. CDR3 sequence (DNA): TGTGCCAGCAGCTCGGAGACCTCCTACGAGCAGTACTTC. Combining the CDR3 with reference TRBV7-6 and TRBJ2-7 gives the whole variable domain GAGVSQSPRYKVTKRGQDVALRCDPISGHVSLYWYRQALGQGPEFLTYFNYEAQQDKSGLPNDRFSAERPEGSISTLTIQRTEQRDSAMYRCASSSETSYEQYFGPGTRLTVT.

Concerning this clone: In the same sample, other DNA sequences code for this CDR3. The chain carries TRBV13 and TRBJ2-5, with 7 nucleotides matching TRBD2. The CDR3 runs to 15 residues. The V gene's germline CDR1 is PRHDT and CDR2 FYEKMQ (reference sequence). With 0 bases clipped from V and 4 bases from J, the junction kept 5 bases outside the gene matches. The CDR3 spells CASSLGAGAGETQYF. The DNA for the CDR3 is TGTGCCAGCAGCTTAGGTGCGGGAGCCGGAGAGACCCAGTACTTC.

This chain connects TRBV5-1 to TRBJ2-3; D not certain. CDR1 is SGHRS and CDR2 is YFSETQ in the germline V gene. Deletions cut 4 bases from V and 6 bases from J, with 9 bases between. The CDR3 runs 12 residues. The CDR3 here is CASSPEPDTQYF. The CDR3 nucleotides are TGCGCCAGCAGCCCCGAGCCGGATACGCAGTATTTT.

The genes are TRBV7-2 and TRBJ2-1; 13 bases fit TRBD2. V shed 6 bases and J 4 bases; nucleotides not matched to a gene: 3. CDR3 length: 15 amino acids. Per germline, CDR1 SGHTA and CDR2 FQGNSA. The CDR3 sequence is CASSSTSGGYNEQFF. The CDR3 region has the DNA TGTGCCAGCAGTTCGACTAGCGGGGGGTACAATGAGCAGTTCTTC.